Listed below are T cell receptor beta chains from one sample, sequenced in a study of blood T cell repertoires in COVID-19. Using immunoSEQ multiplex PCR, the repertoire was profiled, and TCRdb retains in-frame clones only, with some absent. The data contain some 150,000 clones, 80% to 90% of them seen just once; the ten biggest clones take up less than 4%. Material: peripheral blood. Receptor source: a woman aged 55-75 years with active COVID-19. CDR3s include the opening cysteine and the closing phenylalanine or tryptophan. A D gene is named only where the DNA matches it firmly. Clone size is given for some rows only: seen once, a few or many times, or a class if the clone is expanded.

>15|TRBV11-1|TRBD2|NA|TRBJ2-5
CASSLAGLAGETQYF
TGTGCCAGCAGCTTAGCGGGGCTAGCGGGAGAGACCCAGTACTTC
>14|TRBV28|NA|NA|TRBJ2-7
CASSLGRGGNEQYF
TGTGCCAGCAGTTTAGGCCGAGGAGGGAACGAGCAGTACTTC
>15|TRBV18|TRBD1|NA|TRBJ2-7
CASSPPGQLAYEQYF
TGTGCCAGCTCACCACCGGGACAGTTAGCCTACGAGCAGTACTTC
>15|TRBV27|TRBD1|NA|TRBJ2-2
CASSLRDRVTGELFF
TGTGCCAGCAGTTTAAGGGACAGGGTAACCGGGGAGCTGTTTTTT
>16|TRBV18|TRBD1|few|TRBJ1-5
CASSPSKDRGNQPQHF
TGTGCCAGCTCACCATCTAAGGACAGGGGTAATCAGCCCCAGCATTTT
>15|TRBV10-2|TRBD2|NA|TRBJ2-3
CASSELAGETDTQYF
TGCGCCAGCAGTGAACTAGCGGGAGAGACAGATACGCAGTATTTT
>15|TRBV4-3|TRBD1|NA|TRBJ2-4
CASSRGTGGGNIQYF
TGCGCCAGCAGCCGAGGGACAGGGGGCGGAAACATTCAGTACTTC
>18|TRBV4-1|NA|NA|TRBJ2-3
CASSQEVDSGRGPDTQYF
TGCGCCAGCAGCCAAGAAGTGGATAGCGGAAGGGGGCCAGATACGCAGTATTTT
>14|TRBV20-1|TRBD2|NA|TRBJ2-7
CSASRLAGVHEQYF
TGCAGTGCTAGTCGCCTAGCGGGAGTCCACGAGCAGTACTTC
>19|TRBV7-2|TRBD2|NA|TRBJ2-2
CASRTSLGLAGGGTGELFF
TGTGCCAGCAGAACAAGCTTGGGACTAGCGGGAGGAGGCACCGGGGAGCTGTTTTTT
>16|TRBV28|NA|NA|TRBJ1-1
CASSLRPATMNTEAFF
TGTGCCAGCAGTTTACGGCCAGCGACTATGAACACTGAAGCTTTCTTT
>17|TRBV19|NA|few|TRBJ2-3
CASSLTYSKRGPDTQYF
TGTGCCAGTAGTCTCACCTATTCCAAACGAGGGCCAGATACGCAGTATTTT
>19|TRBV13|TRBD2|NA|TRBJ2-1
CASSRIGGLAGISYNEQFF
TGTGCCAGCAGCCGCATCGGCGGACTAGCGGGAATCTCCTACAATGAGCAGTTCTTC
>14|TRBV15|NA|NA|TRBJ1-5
CATSREQGNQPQHF
TGTGCCACCAGCAGAGAACAGGGTAATCAGCCCCAGCATTTT
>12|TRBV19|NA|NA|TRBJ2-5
CATRSRVETQYF
TGTGCCACCAGAAGTCGGGTCGAGACCCAGTACTTC
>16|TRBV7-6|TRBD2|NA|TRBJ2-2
CASSELGLGFVKELFF
TGTGCCAGCAGCGAGTTGGGACTAGGGTTCGTGAAGGAGCTGTTTTTT